This T cell receptor (beta chain) was sequenced for a study of blood T cells in healthy people across ages. The overall study: Template switching captured about one barcoded beta molecule per two T cells.

A second about 6 to 12 cycle PCR used barcoded and J-beta primers. Every single cDNA molecule received a tag from a template-switch adaptor with 12 random nucleotides. TCRdb itself ran the 5' RACE reads through MiXCR, one entry per CDR3 protein. The top ten hold 2.1% of the sample, which has about 1.8 million distinct CDR3 sequences, 49% seen once. J was trimmed by 5 bases and V by 6 bases; bases with no gene match: 3. Germline V gene sequence: CDR1 SEHNR, CDR2 FQNEAQ (reference sequence). The CDR3 extends over 14 amino acids. PBMCs, at least 6.5 million per sample, were isolated. The genes are TRBV7-9 and TRBJ2-2, with 10 bases matching TRBD1. Material for sequencing was blood. The sequence was collected from a middle-aged woman in good health. CDR3 residues: CASRTGGGTGELFF. In DNA form, the CDR3 reads TGTGCCAGCAGGACAGGGGGCGGAACCGGGGAGCTGTTTTTT.